A selection of T cell receptor beta chains follows, all from one sample in a study of shared clonotypes between healthy human individuals. Assay: immunoSEQ multiplex PCR; the TCRdb copy retains only in-frame clones and omits some. The sample consists of 2 million to 2.5 million clones, 85% to 95% of them appearing once. The specimen was naive CD8+ T cells sorted from blood. These receptors were collected from a man aged 18 to 29 in good health. Each CDR3 is given with its conserved first and last residue. The order of the fields is V gene, D gene, J gene, CDR3 length, clone size, CDR3 protein, CDR3 DNA. A D gene is named only where the DNA matches it firmly. Expanded clones get a size class; other rows say once, few or many, or leave the size out.

>TRBV2|NA|TRBJ2-7|14|NA
CASSERATWYEQYF
TGTGCCAGCAGTGAAAGGGCCACCTGGTACGAGCAGTACTTC
>TRBV6-5|NA|TRBJ1-5|14|NA
CASSYSSSNQPQHF
TGTGCCAGCAGTTACTCGAGCAGCAATCAGCCCCAGCATTTT
>TRBV27|NA|TRBJ2-7|13|NA
CASSLRFLYEQYF
TGTGCCAGCAGTTTGCGGTTTCTCTACGAGCAGTACTTC
>TRBV28|TRBD1|TRBJ2-7|13|NA
CASSWTGVHEQYF
TGTGCCAGCAGTTGGACAGGGGTCCACGAGCAGTACTTC
>TRBV27|NA|TRBJ1-1|15|NA
CASTSGGWGNTEAFF
TGTGCCAGCACTTCTGGGGGCTGGGGGAACACTGAAGCTTTCTTT
>TRBV5-4|TRBD2|TRBJ2-3|17|few
CASSVLVAGGITDTQYF
TGTGCCAGCAGCGTATTAGTAGCGGGGGGGATCACAGATACGCAGTATTTT
>TRBV5-6|NA|TRBJ2-7|14|NA
CASLQGSDSYEQYF
TGTGCCAGCCTACAGGGTTCGGACTCCTACGAGCAGTACTTC
>TRBV7-9|NA|TRBJ2-2|13|NA
CASSFPGTGELFF
TGTGCCAGCAGCTTCCCGGGCACCGGGGAGCTGTTTTTT
>TRBV28|NA|TRBJ1-1|11|NA
CASTLGGGAFF
TGTGCCAGCACACTTGGGGGTGGAGCTTTCTTT
>TRBV27|NA|TRBJ1-5|14|NA
CASSLGGGNQPQHF
TGTGCCAGCAGTTTAGGAGGGGGCAATCAGCCCCAGCATTTT
>TRBV27|NA|TRBJ1-6|14|NA
CASSSSGEGSPLHF
TGTGCCAGCAGTTCTTCTGGGGAGGGGTCACCCCTCCACTTT
>TRBV6-1|NA|TRBJ2-7|13|NA
CASSLSLKYEQYF
TGTGCCAGCAGCCTTTCTTTGAAATACGAGCAGTACTTC
>TRBV2|TRBD2|TRBJ2-1|16|NA
CASSEYEREMFNEQFF
TGTGCCAGCAGTGAATATGAGCGGGAGATGTTCAATGAGCAGTTCTTC
>TRBV4-1|TRBD2|TRBJ2-5|16|NA
CASSQDQSGGGETQYF
TGCGCCAGCAGCCAAGATCAGAGCGGGGGAGGGGAGACCCAGTACTTC
>TRBV4-1|TRBD1|TRBJ2-7|16|NA
CASSQDGGQGANEQYF
TGCGCCAGCAGCCAAGACGGGGGCCAGGGGGCTAACGAGCAGTACTTC
>TRBV27|NA|TRBJ2-7|14|NA
CASSKLEDTYEQYF
TGTGCCAGCAGTAAACTCGAGGATACCTACGAGCAGTACTTC
>TRBV11-2|TRBD2|TRBJ2-3|16|NA
CASSLVAGGYTDTQYF
TGTGCCAGCAGCTTAGTAGCGGGGGGGTACACAGATACGCAGTATTTT
>TRBV5-1|NA|TRBJ2-3|18|NA
CASSPEWGPPTDTDTQYF
TGCGCCAGCAGCCCGGAGTGGGGCCCACCCACCGACACAGATACGCAGTATTTT
>TRBV9|NA|TRBJ1-2|15|NA
CASSSRAGTNYGYTF
TGTGCCAGCAGCTCCCGAGCAGGGACTAACTATGGCTACACCTTC
>TRBV19|NA|TRBJ1-1|13|NA
CASSIASQTEAFF
TGTGCCAGTAGTATAGCGTCGCAAACTGAAGCTTTCTTT
>TRBV4-3|NA|TRBJ2-7|13|NA
CASSQDSGKEQYF
TGCGCCAGCAGCCAAGATAGTGGGAAGGAGCAGTACTTC
>TRBV2|NA|TRBJ2-7|15|NA
CASSEWGSSTYEQYF
TGTGCCAGCAGTGAATGGGGATCATCAACCTACGAGCAGTACTTC
>TRBV6-5|NA|TRBJ2-5|13|NA
CASRGGADETQYF
TGTGCCAGCAGGGGGGGGGCTGATGAGACCCAGTACTTC
>TRBV28|NA|TRBJ1-2|14|NA
CASSLSGGLNGYTF
TGTGCCAGCAGCCTTTCCGGGGGGTTGAATGGCTACACCTTC
>TRBV19|TRBD1|TRBJ2-7|14|NA
CASSIRDRNYEQYF
TGTGCCAGTAGTATAAGGGACAGAAACTACGAGCAGTACTTC
>TRBV5-6|NA|TRBJ2-1|14|NA
CASSWWGVDNEQFF
TGTGCCAGCAGCTGGTGGGGAGTAGACAATGAGCAGTTCTTC
>TRBV6-5|NA|TRBJ2-7|16|NA
CASSSKDSLNAYEQYF
TGTGCCAGCAGTTCCAAGGACAGTTTGAATGCCTACGAGCAGTACTTC
>TRBV11-2|NA|TRBJ2-1|15|NA
CASSSQGGIDNEQFF
TGTGCCAGCAGCTCACAAGGGGGGATTGACAATGAGCAGTTCTTC
>TRBV5-5|NA|TRBJ2-7|13|few
CASSFHTAYEQYF
TGTGCCAGCAGCTTTCACACAGCCTACGAGCAGTACTTC